The 5 T cell receptor beta chains listed next were all sequenced from one sample in a study of CD8+CD57+ T cells in acquired aplastic anemia. Profiling that covered TCR beta VDJ and CDR3 relied on genomic DNA as its template. One entry per CDR3 protein, called by TCRdb with MiXCR from the reads. The repertoire consists of about 150,000 distinct CDR3 sequences, with less than 45% occurring once and the leading ten covering 8% to 8.5%. Source material: sorted CD4+, CD8+, or CD8+CD57+ T cells (not recorded which) from PBMCs. Every receptor here comes from a human donor in good health, serving as a control.

The V call is TRBV29-1, the J call TRBJ2-3, with D perhaps matching TRBD2 (6 bases). The germline V and J ends were trimmed by 6 bases and 9 bases, with 19 bases remaining between them. The CDR3 runs to 13 residues. Looked up from germline, CDR1 is SQVTM and CDR2 is ANQGSEA. The CDR3 DNA is TGCAGCGTCGAAAGCGGGCCCGGAGGAACGCAGTATTTT. Amino acid sequence: CSVESGPGGTQYF.

This clonotype was counted ten times or more. This chain connects TRBV3-1 to TRBJ2-3; unclear D gene. There are 12 residues in the CDR3. V gave up 0 bases and J gave up 11 bases, with 9 bases separating them. From germline, CDR1 is LGHDT and CDR2 YNNKEL (reference sequence). The CDR3 is CASSQERTRQYF. CDR3 DNA: TGTGCCAGCAGCCAAGAGAGAACGCGGCAGTATTTT.

This clonotype was seen a few times. The chain uses TRBV25-1 and TRBJ1-2; 8 positions match TRBD1. The CDR3 is 14 amino acids. V lost 6 bases to trimming and J lost 8 bases; unmatched junction nucleotides: 11. Germline assignment: CDR1 MGHDK and CDR2 SYGVNS. This chain's CDR3 is CASRRTGRSGGYTF. For the CDR3, the DNA is TGTGCCAGCAGGAGGACAGGGAGGTCGGGGGGCTACACCTTC.

The rearrangement joins TRBV29-1 to TRBJ2-1; D remains unclear. Germline CDR1 reads SQVTM; CDR2 reads ANQGSEA. Trimming stripped 6 bases from V and 8 bases from J, with 14 bases between. This CDR3 region has 12 residues. The CDR3 protein is CSVNVGTYEQFF. The CDR3 DNA reads TGCAGCGTGAACGTTGGAACGTATGAGCAGTTCTTC.

The chain employs TRBV19 and TRBJ1-2, with unresolved D. The germline V gene has CDR1 LNHDA and CDR2 SQIVND (reference sequence). With 6 bases removed from V and 3 bases from J, the gap between germline ends came to 8 bases. The CDR3 is made up of 12 amino acids. CDR3 residues: CASSQEYYGYTF. CDR3 DNA sequence: TGTGCCAGTAGCCAGGAGTACTATGGCTACACCTTC.